Detailed here is one T cell receptor beta chain. What it recognizes is unknown. This record comes from a study of T cells in tuberculosis. Regarding the study as a whole: Active tuberculosis patients had shorter CDR3-alpha; the beta difference was nonsignificant.

This CDR3 contains 14 residues. Germline assignment: CDR1 SNHLY and CDR2 FYNNEI. Deletions cut 4 bases from V and 4 bases from J, with 8 bases between. Here immunoSEQ multiplex PCR was the method, and the copy in TCRdb shows in-frame clones only, minus some. The table includes tens of thousands of clones, around 96% detected once. The source is a donor aged 10-29 years with latent tuberculosis or without tuberculosis infection. The chain links TRBV2 to TRBJ2-6; unclear D gene. What was sequenced was PBMCs. The CDR3 nucleotides are TGTGCCAGCAGTGGGAGTCGGGGGGCCAACGTCCTGACTTTC. Translated, it gives CASSGSRGANVLTF. Supplemented by reference TRBV2 and TRBJ2-6, the full variable domain reads EPEVTQTPSHQVTQMGQEVILRCVPISNHLYFYWYRQILGQKVEFLVSFYNNEISEKSEIFDDQFSVERPDGSNFTLKIRSTKLEDSAMYFCASSGSRGANVLTFGAGSRLTVL.